This T cell receptor beta chain was captured in a study of blood T cell repertoires in COVID-19. Sequencing used immunoSEQ multiplex PCR; TCRdb keeps in-frame clones, though not all of them. The sample yields 250,000 to 350,000 clones, around four fifths seen once. This CDR3 is 13 amino acids long. Germline lookup yields CDR1 SGHRS and CDR2 YFSETQ. V shed 7 bases and J shed 4 bases, with 12 bases lying between them. This clone was recorded once. V gene TRBV5-1 combines with J gene TRBJ2-1, with D maybe TRBD2 (6 bases). Material for sequencing was peripheral blood. The TCR originated in a woman between 45 and 60 years old with acute or convalescent COVID-19. The CDR3 nucleotides read TGCGCCAGCTCTCCTAGCGAGTACAATGAGCAGTTCTTC. The encoded protein is CASSPSEYNEQFF. The full variable domain, its missing parts supplied by reference TRBV5-1 and TRBJ2-1, is KAGVTQTPRYLIKTRGQQVTLSCSPISGHRSVSWYQQTPGQGLQFLFEYFSETQRNKGNFPGRFSGRQFSNSRSEMNVSTLELGDSALYLCASSPSEYNEQFFGPGTRLTVL.